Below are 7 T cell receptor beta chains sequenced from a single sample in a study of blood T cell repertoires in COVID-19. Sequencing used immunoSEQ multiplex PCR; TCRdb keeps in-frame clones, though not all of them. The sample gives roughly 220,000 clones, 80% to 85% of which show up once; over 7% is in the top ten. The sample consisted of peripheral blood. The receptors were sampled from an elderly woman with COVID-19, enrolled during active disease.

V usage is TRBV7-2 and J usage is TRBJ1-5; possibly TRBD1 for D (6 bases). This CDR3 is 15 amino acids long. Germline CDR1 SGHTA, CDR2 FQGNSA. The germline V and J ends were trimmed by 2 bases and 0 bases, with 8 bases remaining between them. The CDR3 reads CASSLKQGSNQPQHF. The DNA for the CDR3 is TGTGCCAGCAGCTTAAAACAGGGTAGCAATCAGCCCCAGCATTTT. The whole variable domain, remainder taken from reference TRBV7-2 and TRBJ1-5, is GAGVSQSPSNKVTEKGKDVELRCDPISGHTALYWYRQSLGQGLEFLIYFQGNSAPDKSGLPSDRFSAERTGGSVSTLTIQRTQQEDSAVYLCASSLKQGSNQPQHFGDGTRLSIL.

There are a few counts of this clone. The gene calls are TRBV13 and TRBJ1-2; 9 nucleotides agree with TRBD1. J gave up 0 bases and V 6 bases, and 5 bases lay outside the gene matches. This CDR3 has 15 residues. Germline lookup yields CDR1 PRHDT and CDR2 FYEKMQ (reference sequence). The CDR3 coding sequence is TGTGCCAGCAGTTCGCACAGGGGGCCTAACTATGGCTACACCTTC. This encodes CASSSHRGPNYGYTF.

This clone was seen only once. In DNA, the CDR3 is TGTGCCAGCAGTTCCGGGACTCTAGCCTATTCACCCCTCCACTTT. Residues: CASSSGTLAYSPLHF. The V call is TRBV6-6, the J call TRBJ1-6; maybe TRBD1 (5 bases). With 4 bases removed from V and 8 bases from J, the gap between germline ends came to 15 bases. This CDR3 has 15 amino acids. Looked up from germline, CDR1 is MNHNY and CDR2 is SVGAGI (reference sequence).

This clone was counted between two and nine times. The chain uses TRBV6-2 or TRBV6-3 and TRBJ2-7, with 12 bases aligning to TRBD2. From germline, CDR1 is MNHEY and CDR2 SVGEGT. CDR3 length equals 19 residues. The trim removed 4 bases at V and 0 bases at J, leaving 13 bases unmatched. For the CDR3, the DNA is TGTGCCAGCAGTTTCCCGCTAGGGACTAGCGGGTATAGCTCCTACGAGCAGTACTTC. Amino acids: CASSFPLGTSGYSSYEQYF.

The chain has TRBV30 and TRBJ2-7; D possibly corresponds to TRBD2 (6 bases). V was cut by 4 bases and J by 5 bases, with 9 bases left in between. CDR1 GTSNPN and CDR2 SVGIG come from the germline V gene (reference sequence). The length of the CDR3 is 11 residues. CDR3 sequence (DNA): TGTGCCTGGACCATAGCGGACGAGCAGTACTTC. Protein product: CAWTIADEQYF.

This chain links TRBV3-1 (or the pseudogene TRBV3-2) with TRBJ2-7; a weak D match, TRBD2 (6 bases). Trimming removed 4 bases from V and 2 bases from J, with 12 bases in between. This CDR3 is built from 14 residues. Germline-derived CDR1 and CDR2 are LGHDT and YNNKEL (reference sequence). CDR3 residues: CASSRSGGTYEQYF. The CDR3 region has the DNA TGTGCCAGCAGCCGGTCAGGAGGGACCTACGAGCAGTACTTC.

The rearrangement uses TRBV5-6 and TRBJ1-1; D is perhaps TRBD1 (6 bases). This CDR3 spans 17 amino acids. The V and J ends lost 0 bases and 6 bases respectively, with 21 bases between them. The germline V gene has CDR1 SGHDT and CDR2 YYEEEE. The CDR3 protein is CASSLAWGQTIASEAFF. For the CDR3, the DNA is TGTGCCAGCAGCTTGGCCTGGGGGCAAACAATAGCCTCTGAAGCTTTCTTT.